Below are 19 T cell receptor beta chains sequenced from a single sample in a study of OX40 agonist ivuxolimab in advanced cancers. Produced via immunoSEQ multiplex PCR; TCRdb's table is partial and in-frame only. Of 100,000 to 130,000 clones detected, around 93% appear once; the ten largest clones hold roughly 0.61%. This specimen was CD4+ or CD8+ T cells sorted from blood, taken in a trial of the OX40 agonist ivuxolimab. The receptors were gathered from an adult with an advanced solid tumor such as melanoma, head and neck, liver or kidney cancer.

The gene calls are TRBV6-1 and TRBJ1-2; 7 nucleotides match TRBD1. CDR3 length: 17 amino acids. Per germline, CDR1 MNHNS and CDR2 SASEGT. Trimming took 4 bases from V and 2 from J; bases not matched to a gene: 13. This CDR3 reads CASSAEAYRGQNYGYTF. In DNA, the CDR3 is TGTGCCAGCAGTGCAGAGGCGTACAGGGGCCAAAACTATGGCTACACCTTC.

The J gene is TRBJ2-7, the V gene TRBV7-9; D is possibly TRBD2 (6 bases). Trimming cost V 4 bases and J 0 bases, with 16 bases left between them. Germline loops: CDR1 SEHNR, CDR2 FQNEAQ (reference sequence). CDR3 size: 16 residues. The CDR3 bases are TGTGCCAGCAGCTCCCTTCTAGCGACAGACTCCTACGAGCAGTACTTC. Amino acid sequence: CASSSLLATDSYEQYF.

The CDR3 here is CASSPGTSSTDTQYF. The DNA of the CDR3 is TGCGCCAGCAGTCCAGGGACATCTAGCACAGATACGCAGTATTTT. This chain uses TRBV23-1 with TRBJ2-3; D is perhaps TRBD1 (6 bases). TRBV23-1 is reported as an ORF; its role is uncertain. The V end was cut by 4 bases, the J end by 0 bases, with 11 bases between. The CDR3 is 15 residues long.

In this sample, this clone turned up once. J is TRBJ2-3 and V is TRBV6-5; 9 bases line up with TRBD2. This CDR3 has 15 residues. Per germline, CDR1 MNHEY and CDR2 SVGAGI. V shed 4 bases, J shed 1 base, and the junction held 3 bases outside the gene matches. The CDR3 region has the DNA TGTGCCAGCAGTTTGCGGGGGGGAGGCACAGATACGCAGTATTTT. Amino acids: CASSLRGGGTDTQYF.

The rearrangement uses TRBV14 and TRBJ1-3; D not resolved. CDR1 SGHDN and CDR2 FVKESK come from the germline V gene. CDR3 length equals 14 residues. Deletions cut 1 base from V and 8 bases from J, with 12 bases between. For the CDR3, the DNA is TGTGCCAGCAGCCAAGGGACTTCCCGACACACCATATATTTT. This translates into CASSQGTSRHTIYF.

V usage is TRBV30 and J usage is TRBJ1-4; possible D gene TRBD1, 6 bases. The CDR3 spans 13 residues. V was cut by 5 bases and J by 4 bases, with 11 bases left in between. Germline V lookup: CDR1 GTSNPN, CDR2 SVGIG (reference sequence). For the CDR3, the DNA is TGTGCCTGGGGGGGCAGACTTAATGAAAAACTGTTTTTT. Translation gives CAWGGRLNEKLFF.

This clone showed up just a few times. The chain is built from TRBV7-9 and TRBJ1-4; unclear D gene. V dropped 1 base and J dropped 5 bases, with 11 bases sitting between them. This CDR3 comprises 15 residues. The germline CDR1 and CDR2 sequences are SEHNR and FQNEAQ (reference sequence). The CDR3 region is CASSLGGRENEKLFF. Here the CDR3 DNA reads TGTGCCAGCAGCTTAGGTGGGCGGGAAAATGAAAAACTGTTTTTT. The whole variable domain, remainder taken from reference TRBV7-9 and TRBJ1-4, is DTGVSQNPRHKITKRGQNVTFRCDPISEHNRLYWYRQTLGQGPEFLTYFQNEAQLEKSRLLSDRFSAERPKGSFSTLEIQRTEQGDSAMYLCASSLGGRENEKLFFGSGTQLSVL.

The chain is built from TRBV30 and TRBJ1-6; possible D gene TRBD1, 5 bases. Looked up from germline, CDR1 is GTSNPN and CDR2 is SVGIG (reference sequence). This CDR3 contains 16 residues. V was clipped by 0 bases and J by 8 bases, with 17 bases between them. The CDR3 coding sequence is TGTGCCTGGAGTGTACTGAGCGGGGGGAGGGATTCACCCCTCCACTTT. It encodes CAWSVLSGGRDSPLHF.

The chain combines TRBV18 with TRBJ1-1, with D maybe TRBD1 (5 bases). V was pared by 5 bases and J by 6 bases, with 7 bases between. From germline, CDR1 is KGHSH and CDR2 LQKENI. CDR3 length: 11 amino acids. The CDR3 DNA is TGTGCCAGCTCAGCGACAGCTGAAGCTTTCTTT. Its translation is CASSATAEAFF.

The chain links TRBV5-6 to TRBJ1-3, with no clear D. Germline assignment: CDR1 SGHDT and CDR2 YYEEEE. V lost 2 bases to trimming and J lost 7 bases, with 10 bases between them. CDR3 size: 13 residues. The DNA of the CDR3 is TGTGCCAGCAGCTTCGGGGTCGGGAACACCATATATTTT. Translated, it gives CASSFGVGNTIYF.

J is TRBJ1-2 and V is TRBV2; D not certain. The germline V gene encodes CDR1 SNHLY and CDR2 FYNNEI. The CDR3 length is 13 residues. Trimming removed 10 bases from V and 0 bases from J, with 12 bases in between. The chain's CDR3 is CAIGSLANYGYTF. In DNA, the CDR3 is TGTGCCATCGGGTCGCTAGCTAACTATGGCTACACCTTC.

This clone was detected once. This chain joins TRBV5-1 and TRBJ1-1; D not certain. Trimming removed 0 bases at V and 1 base at J, with 7 bases between. This CDR3 comprises 14 residues. Germline V CDR1 and CDR2: SGHRS, YFSETQ. The chain's CDR3 is CASSLADQNTEAFF. The CDR3 region has the DNA TGCGCCAGCAGCTTGGCCGACCAGAACACTGAAGCTTTCTTT.

The rearrangement links TRBV5-1 to TRBJ2-5; TRBD2 agrees at 9 bases. Germline V gene sequence: CDR1 SGHRS, CDR2 YFSETQ. The CDR3 is 15 amino acids. V lost 1 base, J lost 5 bases, and 6 bases stayed unmatched. The CDR3 region is CASSLSSGGLETQYF. As DNA, the CDR3 is TGCGCCAGCAGCTTGAGTAGCGGGGGCTTGGAGACCCAGTACTTC. The full variable domain, in which reference TRBV5-1 and TRBJ2-5 provide the parts outside the CDR3, is KAGVTQTPRYLIKTRGQQVTLSCSPISGHRSVSWYQQTPGQGLQFLFEYFSETQRNKGNFPGRFSGRQFSNSRSEMNVSTLELGDSALYLCASSLSSGGLETQYFGPGTRLLVL.

The CDR3 protein is CASSVGTGVSYEQYF. DNA for the CDR3: TGTGCCAGCAGCGTAGGGACAGGGGTGTCTTACGAGCAGTACTTC. V is TRBV9 and J is TRBJ2-5, with TRBD1 identical over 9 bases. Near its end, the DNA agrees better with TRBJ2-7, so the J call may be wrong. Germline V gene lookup returns CDR1 SGDLS and CDR2 YYNGEE. There are 15 residues in the CDR3.

This chain links TRBV5-1 with TRBJ2-3; D is undetermined. The CDR3 contains 14 residues. The V gene lost 0 bases and the J gene lost 3 bases, with 8 bases spanning the gap. Germline lookup yields CDR1 SGHRS and CDR2 YFSETQ. The CDR3 DNA reads TGCGCCAGCAGCTTGGCCCTGGGAACAGATACGCAGTATTTT. Translated, it gives CASSLALGTDTQYF.

The chain couples TRBV4-1 to TRBJ2-2; D is possibly TRBD2 (6 bases). The germline gives CDR1 MGHRA, CDR2 YSYEKL. This CDR3 region has 15 residues. The V end lost 3 bases, the J end lost 6 bases, and 14 bases lay between the germline ends. CDR3 sequence reads: CASSQTGSLAGELFF. The CDR3 nucleotides are TGCGCCAGCAGCCAGACCGGGAGTTTGGCCGGGGAGCTGTTTTTT.

The rearrangement links TRBV7-3 to TRBJ1-2, with TRBD1 as a possible D gene (5 bases). Trimming pared 0 bases from V and 3 bases from J, leaving 8 bases between. The germline CDR1 and CDR2 sequences are SGHTA and FQGTGA. The CDR3 runs 14 residues. In nucleotides, the CDR3 is TGTGCCAGCAGCTTAACTGGGGGTGACTATGGCTACACCTTC. Translation gives CASSLTGGDYGYTF. The entire variable domain, with the rest obtained from reference TRBV7-3 and TRBJ1-2, is as follows: GAGVSQTPSNKVTEKGKYVELRCDPISGHTALYWYRQSLGQGPEFLIYFQGTGAADDSGLPNDRFFAVRPEGSVSTLKIQRTERGDSAVYLCASSLTGGDYGYTFGSGTRLTVV.

The chain uses TRBV7-9 and TRBJ1-6; no definite D call. This CDR3 spans 13 amino acids. Per the germline V gene, CDR1 is SEHNR and CDR2 is FQNEAQ (reference sequence). With 2 bases removed from V and 8 bases from J, the gap between germline ends came to 7 bases. The CDR3 DNA reads TGTGCCAGCAGCTTAAATCAGGATTCACCCCTCCACTTT. This codes for CASSLNQDSPLHF.

V and J are TRBV19 and TRBJ2-3; D call uncertain. Trimming stripped 9 bases from V and 5 bases from J, with 18 bases between. Germline values: CDR1 LNHDA, CDR2 SQIVND (reference sequence). The CDR3 totals 14 residues. The CDR3 nucleotides read TGTGCCAGAGAACAGCTCCCCCGAGGAGATACGCAGTATTTT. It is translated as CAREQLPRGDTQYF.